This T cell receptor beta chain stems from a study of T-cell reconstitution after alpha-beta-depleted transplantation in children. CDR1 and CDR2 from the germline V gene are SGDLS and YYNGEE. Trimming took off 3 bases at V and 8 bases at J, with 11 bases between the two ends. The CDR3 is 13 residues long. This clonotype has a count of ten or more. Unique molecular identifiers were incorporated during preparation of the TCRbeta library. TCRdb redid the calling of the PCR reads with MiXCR, one entry per CDR3 protein. This table has some 200,000 distinct CDR3 sequences, 7.5% to 9.5% appearing once. The sample in question was PBMCs, mostly from graft donor cells, obtained 360 days after TCRalphabeta/CD19-depleted stem cell transplant. This sequence was found in a male patient between 2 and 15 years old who had a stem cell transplant for acute myeloid leukemia, so the T cells may come from the graft donor. The V and J genes are TRBV9 and TRBJ1-4; D uncertain. The CDR3 loop is CASSEGIEEKLFF. The CDR3 bases are TGTGCCAGCAGCGAGGGAATCGAGGAAAAACTGTTTTTT.